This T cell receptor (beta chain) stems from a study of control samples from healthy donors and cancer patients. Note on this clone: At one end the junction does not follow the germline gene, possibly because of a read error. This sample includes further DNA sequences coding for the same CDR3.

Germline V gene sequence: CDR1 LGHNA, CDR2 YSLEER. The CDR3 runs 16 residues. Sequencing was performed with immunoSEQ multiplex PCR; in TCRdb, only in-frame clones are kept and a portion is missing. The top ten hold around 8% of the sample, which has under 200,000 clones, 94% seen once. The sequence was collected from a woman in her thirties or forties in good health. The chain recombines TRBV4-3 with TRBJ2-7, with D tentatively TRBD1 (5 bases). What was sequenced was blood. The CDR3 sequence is CASSQDYAGIAYEQYF. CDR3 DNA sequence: TGCGCCAGCAGTCAAGATTACGCAGGGATAGCCTACGAGCAGTACTTC.